The clone carrying this T cell receptor beta chain was recorded at least ten times. The data derive from a study of human T cells and chemical hapten exposure. A single record per CDR3 protein comes from TCRdb applying MiXCR to the RACE reads. The data hold 40,000 to 45,000 distinct CDR3 sequences, with about 8.9% observed a single time. Trimming left V 2 bases short and J 1 base short, with 12 bases between. Germline-derived CDR1 and CDR2 are SGHTA and FQGNSA. The CDR3 consists of 16 residues. Time point of the sample: patch test 2, 6 weeks after DPC sensitization. Indicated treatment: therapeutic diphenylcyclopropenone sensitization with weekly scalp DPC.

Material: whole blood, obtained in connection with sensitization to the hapten diphenylcyclopropenone (DPC). The TCR comes from a middle-aged woman with alopecia areata. Some clones in this sample may be carry-over from other donors' samples. The gene calls are TRBV7-2 and TRBJ1-5; unclear D gene. CDR3 loop: CASSLRGLVSNQPQHF. The CDR3 region has the DNA TGTGCCAGCAGCTTAAGAGGATTAGTCAGCAATCAGCCCCAGCATTTT. Full variable domain (missing parts from reference TRBV7-2 and TRBJ1-5): GAGVSQSPSNKVTEKGKDVELRCDPISGHTALYWYRQSLGQGLEFLIYFQGNSAPDKSGLPSDRFSAERTGGSVSTLTIQRTQQEDSAVYLCASSLRGLVSNQPQHFGDGTRLSIL.